These 15 T cell receptor beta chains were sequenced from one sample in a study of a mutant IDH1 vaccine in newly diagnosed glioma. Antigens for these TCRs are unknown. Described time point: week 11, during vaccination. Doses comprised 300 ug of mutant IDH1 20-mer peptide each, plus topical imiquimod. Sequencing was performed with immunoSEQ multiplex PCR; in TCRdb, only in-frame clones are kept and a portion is missing. This sample has 40,000 or so clones, with roughly 84% found just once. The material sequenced was PBMCs, taken from a glioma patient whose treatment included an IDH1 peptide vaccine. The receptors shown here come from a man aged 35 to 55 with glioma.

V is TRBV9 and J is TRBJ1-5; the D gene is possibly TRBD1 (6 bases). Germline values: CDR1 SGDLS, CDR2 YYNGEE. V was pared by 1 base and J by 6 bases, with 14 bases between. The CDR3 is 15 residues long. The CDR3 sequence: CASSVSVGGLQPQHF. CDR3 in DNA: TGTGCCAGCAGCGTAAGTGTAGGGGGACTTCAGCCCCAGCATTTT.

V gene TRBV7-9 combines with J gene TRBJ2-2; D is perhaps TRBD1 or TRBD2 (5 bases each). The germline V gene encodes CDR1 SEHNR and CDR2 FQNEAQ (reference sequence). This CDR3 spans 16 amino acids. The ends were cut back, 5 bases at V and 4 bases at J, with 17 bases in the middle. CDR3 amino acids: CASSPGDQGRTGELFF. CDR3 in DNA: TGTGCCAGCAGCCCGGGCGACCAGGGACGCACCGGGGAGCTGTTTTTT. The whole variable domain, filled in from reference TRBV7-9 and TRBJ2-2, reads DTGVSQNPRHKITKRGQNVTFRCDPISEHNRLYWYRQTLGQGPEFLTYFQNEAQLEKSRLLSDRFSAERPKGSFSTLEIQRTEQGDSAMYLCASSPGDQGRTGELFFGEGSRLTVL.

The chain is built from TRBV19 and TRBJ2-1; 7 bases match TRBD1. Germline loops: CDR1 LNHDA, CDR2 SQIVND (reference sequence). V lost 7 bases to trimming and J lost 7 bases; unmatched junction nucleotides: 1. The CDR3 is 11 amino acids. Written as DNA, the CDR3 is TGTGCCAGTACCAGGGGGAATGAGCAGTTCTTC. This encodes CASTRGNEQFF.

V usage is TRBV19 and J usage is TRBJ2-1; weak D call: TRBD2 (6 bases). Trimming cost V 8 bases and J 6 bases, with 20 bases left between them. This CDR3 region has 15 residues. The germline gives CDR1 LNHDA, CDR2 SQIVND (reference sequence). Written as DNA, the CDR3 is TGTGCCAGTGGCAGGGATGCGGGACTCTTCAATGAGCAGTTCTTC. It codes for CASGRDAGLFNEQFF.

This clone has only a few counts. The V gene is TRBV18, the J gene TRBJ1-6, with D perhaps matching TRBD1 (6 bases). The CDR3 is 17 residues long. Germline CDR1 is KGHSH and CDR2 is LQKENI. Trimming removed 5 bases at V and 9 bases at J, with 23 bases between. For the CDR3, the DNA is TGTGCCAGCTCAGACCGGGACATCGAGGGGCTGGGTTCACCCCTCCACTTT. Translating it yields CASSDRDIEGLGSPLHF.

The rearrangement joins TRBV18 to TRBJ2-7; D is possibly TRBD1 or TRBD2 (5 bases each). This CDR3 comprises 16 residues. The germline V gene has CDR1 KGHSH and CDR2 LQKENI. Between the trimmed V and J ends, which lost 1 base and 3 bases, there was a span of 16 bases. CDR3 amino acids: CASSPRGVQGSYEQYF. The CDR3 region has the DNA TGTGCCAGCTCACCACGAGGGGTCCAGGGAAGCTACGAGCAGTACTTC.

This rearrangement joins TRBV18 to TRBJ2-7; 7 nucleotides agree with TRBD2. The V segment lost 0 bases and the J segment 4 bases; nucleotides outside the gene matches: 9. The CDR3 is made up of 16 amino acids. Germline loops: CDR1 KGHSH, CDR2 LQKENI. This chain's CDR3 is CASSPPIAGRRYEQYF. The CDR3 nucleotides read TGTGCCAGCTCACCACCTATAGCGGGTAGGAGGTACGAGCAGTACTTC. The full variable domain, completed using reference TRBV18 and TRBJ2-7, is NAGVMQNPRHLVRRRGQEARLRCSPMKGHSHVYWYRQLPEEGLKFMVYLQKENIIDESGMPKERFSAEFPKEGPSILRIQQVVRGDSAAYFCASSPPIAGRRYEQYFGPGTRLTVT.

This chain links TRBV4-1 with TRBJ2-3; perhaps TRBD1 as D (6 bases). V gave up 2 bases and J gave up 2 bases, with 11 bases separating them. This CDR3 is 15 amino acids long. Germline V CDR1 and CDR2: MGHRA, YSYEKL. The CDR3 DNA follows: TGCGCCAGCAGCCAACAGGGGTTGAACACAGATACGCAGTATTTT. Amino acids: CASSQQGLNTDTQYF.

The table lists this clone with a count of one. The chain is built from TRBV5-1 and TRBJ1-2; no reliable D call. Germline V gene data show CDR1 as SGHRS and CDR2 as YFSETQ. V was pared by 5 bases and J by 2 bases, with 19 bases between. The CDR3 has 16 residues. The CDR3 loop reads CASRMGSIDGNYGYTF. CDR3 coding DNA: TGCGCCAGCAGGATGGGATCAATTGATGGGAACTATGGCTACACCTTC.

The chain carries TRBV4-1 and TRBJ2-3; D gene uncertain. The length of the CDR3 is 10 residues. V gave up 8 bases and J gave up 3 bases, with 3 bases separating them. Germline assignment: CDR1 MGHRA and CDR2 YSYEKL. CDR3 region: CASPTDTQYF. The CDR3 nucleotides are TGCGCCAGCCCAACAGATACGCAGTATTTT.

The rearrangement joins TRBV7-9 to TRBJ2-7; D perhaps matches TRBD2 (5 bases). The germline V gene has CDR1 SEHNR and CDR2 FQNEAQ (reference sequence). Trimming shortened V by 5 bases and J by 4 bases, and 15 bases separated the two germline ends. The CDR3 contains 14 residues. The CDR3 loop reads CASSPEAPGYEQYF. The CDR3 nucleotides read TGTGCCAGCAGCCCGGAGGCCCCTGGGTACGAGCAGTACTTC.

The chain employs TRBV4-3 and TRBJ2-7; 10 bases fit TRBD2. With 4 bases clipped from V and 6 bases from J, the junction kept 9 bases outside the gene matches. The CDR3 totals 15 residues. Germline V gene lookup returns CDR1 LGHNA and CDR2 YSLEER. DNA of the CDR3: TGCGCCAGCAGCCGGAAAACCAGCGGGAGGGGCGAGCAGTACTTC. Translating gives CASSRKTSGRGEQYF.

This chain links TRBV6-5 with TRBJ1-4; TRBD1 might be the D (5 bases). Trimming pared 6 bases from V and 5 bases from J, leaving 13 bases between. The CDR3 is 14 residues long. The germline V gene encodes CDR1 MNHEY and CDR2 SVGAGI. Here the CDR3 DNA reads TGTGCCAGCAGCGCCGACAGACTAAATGAAAAACTGTTTTTT. This translates into CASSADRLNEKLFF.

The chain employs TRBV27 and TRBJ2-5; TRBD1 matches at 8 bases. The J call may be in error: the DNA end matches TRBJ2-7 better. The CDR3 consists of 15 residues. Per the germline V gene, CDR1 is MNHEY and CDR2 is SMNVEV (reference sequence). The CDR3 reads CASSSDRDPSYEQYF. The CDR3 bases are TGTGCCAGCAGTTCGGACAGGGATCCCTCCTACGAGCAGTACTTC.

V usage is TRBV6-5 and J usage is TRBJ1-2; unclear D gene. The CDR3 covers 14 residues. The germline V gene encodes CDR1 MNHEY and CDR2 SVGAGI. Trimming shortened V by 4 bases and J by 9 bases, and 18 bases separated the two germline ends. The CDR3 nucleotides read TGTGCCAGCAGTTTGGATGCCCGGGGATTGAGCTACACCTTC. Translation: CASSLDARGLSYTF.